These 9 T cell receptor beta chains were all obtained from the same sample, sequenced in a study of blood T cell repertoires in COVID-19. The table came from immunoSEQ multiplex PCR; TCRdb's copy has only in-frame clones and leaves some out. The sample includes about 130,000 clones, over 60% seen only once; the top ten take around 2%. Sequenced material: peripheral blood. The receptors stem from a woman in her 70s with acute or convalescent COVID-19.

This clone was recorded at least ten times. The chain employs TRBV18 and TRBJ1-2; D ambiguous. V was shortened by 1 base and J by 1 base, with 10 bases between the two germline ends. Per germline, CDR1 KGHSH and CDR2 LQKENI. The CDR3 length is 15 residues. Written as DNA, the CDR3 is TGTGCCAGCTCACCACGGGAGGAACTTAACTATGGCTACACCTTC. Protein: CASSPREELNYGYTF.

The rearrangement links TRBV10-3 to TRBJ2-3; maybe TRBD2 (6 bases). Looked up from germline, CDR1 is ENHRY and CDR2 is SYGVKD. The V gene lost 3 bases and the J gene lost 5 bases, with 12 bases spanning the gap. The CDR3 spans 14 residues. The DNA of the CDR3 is TGTGCCATCAGTGATGGTTCGGGGGTAGATACGCAGTATTTT. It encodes CAISDGSGVDTQYF.

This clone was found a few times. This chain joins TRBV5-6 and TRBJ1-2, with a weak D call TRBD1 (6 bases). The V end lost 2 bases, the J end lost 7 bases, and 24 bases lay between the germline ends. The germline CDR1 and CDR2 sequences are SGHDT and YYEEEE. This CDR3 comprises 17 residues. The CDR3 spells CASSFTIRGKLQGGYTF. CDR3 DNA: TGTGCCAGCAGCTTCACCATCAGGGGAAAATTACAGGGTGGCTACACCTTC.

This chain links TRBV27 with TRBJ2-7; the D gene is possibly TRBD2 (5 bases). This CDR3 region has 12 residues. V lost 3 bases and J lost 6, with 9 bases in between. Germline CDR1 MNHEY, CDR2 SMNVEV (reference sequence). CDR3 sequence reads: CASSFGEGEQYF. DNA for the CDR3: TGTGCCAGCAGTTTCGGCGAGGGCGAGCAGTACTTC.

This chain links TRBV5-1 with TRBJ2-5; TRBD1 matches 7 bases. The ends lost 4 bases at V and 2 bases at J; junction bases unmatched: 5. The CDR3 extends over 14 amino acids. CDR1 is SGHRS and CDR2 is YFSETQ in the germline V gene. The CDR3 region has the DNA TGCGCCAGCAGCCTCGGGACAGATCAAGAGACCCAGTACTTC. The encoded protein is CASSLGTDQETQYF.

The CDR3 here is CASSSAGAEETQYF. The CDR3 nucleotides read TGTGCCAGCAGCTCAGCGGGAGCAGAGGAGACCCAGTACTTC. This sequence joins TRBV6-5 and TRBJ2-5; 8 bases fit TRBD2. Per germline, CDR1 MNHEY and CDR2 SVGAGI. Germline trimming cut 6 bases from V and 5 bases from J; bases unmatched to any gene: 8. The length of the CDR3 is 14 residues.

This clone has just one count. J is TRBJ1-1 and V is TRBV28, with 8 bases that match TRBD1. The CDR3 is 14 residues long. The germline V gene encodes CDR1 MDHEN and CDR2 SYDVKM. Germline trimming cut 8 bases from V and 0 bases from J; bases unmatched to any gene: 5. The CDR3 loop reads CASAGGAMNTEAFF. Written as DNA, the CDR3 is TGTGCCAGCGCAGGGGGCGCCATGAACACTGAAGCTTTCTTT.

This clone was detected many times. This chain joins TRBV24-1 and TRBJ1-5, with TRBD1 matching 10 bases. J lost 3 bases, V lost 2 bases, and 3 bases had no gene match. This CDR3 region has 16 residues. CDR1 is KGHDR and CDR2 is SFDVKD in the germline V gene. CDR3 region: CATSDSGQGVNQPQHF. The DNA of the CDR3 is TGTGCCACCAGTGATTCAGGACAGGGGGTCAATCAGCCCCAGCATTTT.

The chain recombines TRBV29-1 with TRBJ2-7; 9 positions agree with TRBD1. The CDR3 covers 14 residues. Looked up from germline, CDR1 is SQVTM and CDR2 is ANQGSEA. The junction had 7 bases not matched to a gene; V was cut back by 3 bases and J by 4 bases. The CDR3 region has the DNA TGCAGCGTTGAGGAACAGGGGGCGCGTTACGAGCAGTACTTC. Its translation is CSVEEQGARYEQYF.